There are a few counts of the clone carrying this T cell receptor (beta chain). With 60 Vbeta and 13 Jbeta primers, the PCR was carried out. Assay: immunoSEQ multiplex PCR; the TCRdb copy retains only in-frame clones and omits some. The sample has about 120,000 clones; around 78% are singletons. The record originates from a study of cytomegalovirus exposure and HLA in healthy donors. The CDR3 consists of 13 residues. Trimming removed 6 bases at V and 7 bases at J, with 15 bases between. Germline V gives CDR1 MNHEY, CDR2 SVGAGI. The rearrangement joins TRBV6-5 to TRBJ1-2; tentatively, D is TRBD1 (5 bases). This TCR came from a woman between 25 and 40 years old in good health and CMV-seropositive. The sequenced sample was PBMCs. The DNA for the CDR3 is TGTGCCAGCAGCGTCCGGGGGGAGGGTGGCTACACCTTC. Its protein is CASSVRGEGGYTF.